This TCR beta chain is from a study of OX40 agonist ivuxolimab in advanced cancers. The assay was immunoSEQ multiplex PCR, and TCRdb's table has in-frame clones only and misses some. The table includes about 76,000 clones, roughly 91% detected once. The CDR3 sequence is 15 residues long. From germline, CDR1 is PRHDT and CDR2 FYEKMQ (reference sequence). The V end was cut by 2 bases, the J end by 0 bases, with 10 bases between. The receptor was isolated from an adult with an advanced solid tumor such as melanoma, head and neck, liver or kidney cancer. Material: CD4+ or CD8+ T cells sorted from blood, obtained in a trial of the OX40 agonist ivuxolimab. V gene TRBV13 combines with J gene TRBJ1-1; D is unclear. In nucleotides, the CDR3 is TGTGCCAGCAGCTTAAAGGGTAGCATGAACACTGAAGCTTTCTTT. Encoded protein: CASSLKGSMNTEAFF. The variable domain in full, with the rest retrieved from reference TRBV13 and TRBJ1-1, is AAGVIQSPRHLIKEKRETATLKCYPIPRHDTVYWYQQGPGQDPQFLISFYEKMQSDKGSIPDRFSAQQFSDYHSELNMSSLELGDSALYFCASSLKGSMNTEAFFGQGTRLTVV.